One and the same sample provided the 6 T cell receptor beta chains below, sequenced in a study of early T cells in non-severe SARS-CoV-2 infection. TCRdb independently ran MiXCR on the 5' RACE reads; one entry per CDR3 protein. The sample consists of some 80,000 distinct CDR3 sequences, about 9.4% of them appearing once. The sample consisted of whole blood, taken at baseline. The receptors originated from an adult who was a healthcare worker with PCR-confirmed SARS-CoV-2 infection or an uninfected control (not recorded which).

The chain combines TRBV6-6 with TRBJ2-2; the match to TRBD2 covers 7 bases. With V trimmed by 5 bases and J by 4 bases, 10 bases remained unmatched. The CDR3 has 16 residues. Germline lookup yields CDR1 MNHNY and CDR2 SVGAGI (reference sequence). The CDR3 reads CASSPRAGAITGELFF. CDR3 sequence (DNA): TGTGCCAGCAGTCCCAGGGCGGGAGCCATCACCGGGGAGCTGTTTTTT.

This sequence joins TRBV5-1 and TRBJ2-1; 14 nucleotides match TRBD2. This CDR3 contains 16 residues. The J segment lost 5 bases and the V segment lost 3 bases, leaving 4 bases of the junction unmatched. The germline V gene has CDR1 SGHRS and CDR2 YFSETQ. The CDR3 coding sequence is TGCGCCAGCAGCTCGGGACTAGCGGGGGACCACAATGAGCAGTTCTTC. This codes for CASSSGLAGDHNEQFF.

The rearrangement joins TRBV7-6 to TRBJ2-1; D remains unclear. Germline V gives CDR1 SGHVS, CDR2 FNYEAQ. V lost 4 bases and J 5 bases, leaving 9 bases between the germline ends. This CDR3 spans 13 amino acids. CDR3 sequence reads: CASSSRRNNEQFF. Here the CDR3 DNA reads TGTGCCAGCAGCTCGCGGCGAAACAATGAGCAGTTCTTC.

The chain uses TRBV20-1 and TRBJ1-6; D perhaps matches TRBD1 (5 bases). Trimming stripped 0 bases from V and 10 bases from J, with 13 bases between. This CDR3 contains 14 residues. The germline V gene has CDR1 DFQATT and CDR2 SNEGSKA (reference sequence). CDR3 region: CSAREGAAGSPLHF. CDR3 nucleotide sequence: TGCAGTGCTAGAGAAGGGGCTGCGGGCTCACCCCTCCACTTT.

The chain employs TRBV5-1 and TRBJ2-7, with 8 nucleotides matching TRBD2. J lost 2 bases, V lost 1 base, and 5 bases had no gene match. CDR1 SGHRS and CDR2 YFSETQ come from the germline V gene. The CDR3 covers 15 residues. CDR3 loop: CASSLFSGATYEQYF. CDR3 nucleotide sequence: TGCGCCAGCAGCTTGTTTAGCGGGGCGACCTACGAGCAGTACTTC.

This clonotype was observed many times. The V call is TRBV3-1, the J call TRBJ2-1; D is perhaps TRBD2 (6 bases). Trimming took off 0 bases at V and 8 bases at J, with 11 bases between the two ends. The CDR3 is 14 residues long. Per the germline V gene, CDR1 is LGHDT and CDR2 is YNNKEL (reference sequence). For the CDR3, the DNA is TGTGCCAGCAGCCAAGAGGGACTCTTGGATGAGCAGTTCTTC. It specifies CASSQEGLLDEQFF.